The 7 T cell receptor beta chains presented below share a single source sample, sequenced in a study of blood T cell repertoires in COVID-19 (dated by TCRdb to 2019 to 2021). Library generation was performed with the immunoSEQ multiplex PCR assay. TCRdb took this table from immuneACCESS and kept in-frame rearrangements with V and J called. Such tables lack part of the clones; where checked against another copy, unresolved V genes explain under half of the gap, and the rest is unexplained. The sample has about 140,000 clones on record, 65% to 85% of them singletons. The top ten constitute around 5% of the sample. The material sequenced was PBMCs or T cells enriched from blood (not recorded which). The receptor set was obtained from a man aged 65 to 79 who had been exposed to COVID-19.

The genes are TRBV28 and TRBJ1-4; D remains unclear. Germline CDR1 and CDR2: MDHEN and SYDVKM. The CDR3 runs to 11 residues. Between the trimmed V and J ends, which lost 3 bases and 7 bases, there was a span of 3 bases. This CDR3 is CASSFSEKLFF. CDR3 DNA: TGTGCCAGCAGTTTCAGTGAAAAACTGTTTTTT.

This rearrangement joins TRBV5-5 to TRBJ1-4, with D possibly being TRBD1 (6 bases). The V end was cut by 2 bases, the J end by 7 bases, with 12 bases between. CDR1 SGHKS and CDR2 YYEKEE come from the germline V gene (reference sequence). The CDR3 is made up of 14 amino acids. CDR3 sequence (DNA): TGTGCCAGCAGCTTCGGGACAAATGGTGAAAAACTGTTTTTT. This encodes CASSFGTNGEKLFF.

The chain carries TRBV7-2 and TRBJ1-3; D might be TRBD1 (6 bases). V lost 3 bases and J lost 4, with 13 bases in between. Germline V gene lookup returns CDR1 SGHTA and CDR2 FQGNSA. There are 15 residues in the CDR3. CDR3 loop: CASSFRQGSGNTIYF. CDR3 coding DNA: TGTGCCAGCAGCTTCAGGCAGGGGAGCGGAAACACCATATATTTT.

V usage is TRBV10-3 and J usage is TRBJ2-7; TRBD2 matches at 11 bases. Trimming at V came to 3 bases and at J to 5 bases, leaving 6 bases not matched to a gene. The CDR3 is 15 amino acids. The germline V gene has CDR1 ENHRY and CDR2 SYGVKD. In DNA, the CDR3 is TGTGCCATCAGTGAACTAGCGGGAGTCAGGAACGAGCAGTACTTC. As protein: CAISELAGVRNEQYF.

This clone appeared a single time. This rearrangement joins TRBV19 to TRBJ1-1; a weak D match, TRBD1 (5 bases). Per germline, CDR1 LNHDA and CDR2 SQIVND (reference sequence). V lost 2 bases and J lost 7, with 11 bases in between. The CDR3 has 13 residues. The CDR3: CASSIRGGDEAFF. In DNA, the CDR3 is TGTGCCAGTAGTATAAGGGGAGGGGATGAAGCTTTCTTT. The full variable domain, rest sourced from reference TRBV19 and TRBJ1-1, is DGGITQSPKYLFRKEGQNVTLSCEQNLNHDAMYWYRQDPGQGLRLIYYSQIVNDFQKGDIAEGYSVSREKKESFPLTVTSAQKNPTAFYLCASSIRGGDEAFFGQGTRLTVV.

CDR3 coding DNA: TGTGCCAGCACCCTGGGGGGACTAGCGGGCAATGAGCAGTTCTTC. It codes for CASTLGGLAGNEQFF. J is TRBJ2-1 and V is TRBV7-2, with TRBD2 matching over 12 bases. This CDR3 comprises 15 residues. V shed 7 bases and J 6 bases; nucleotides not matched to a gene: 7. Per germline, CDR1 SGHTA and CDR2 FQGNSA.

This sequence joins TRBV7-6 and TRBJ2-1, with 11 positions matching TRBD2. V gave up 7 bases and J gave up 6 bases; unmatched junction bases: 20. CDR3 size: 19 residues. CDR1 and CDR2 (germline): SGHVS, FNYEAQ. The DNA for the CDR3 is TGTGCCAGCACCGTACTAACTTATAGCGGGAGGGCCTTGGGCAATGAGCAGTTCTTC. This encodes CASTVLTYSGRALGNEQFF.